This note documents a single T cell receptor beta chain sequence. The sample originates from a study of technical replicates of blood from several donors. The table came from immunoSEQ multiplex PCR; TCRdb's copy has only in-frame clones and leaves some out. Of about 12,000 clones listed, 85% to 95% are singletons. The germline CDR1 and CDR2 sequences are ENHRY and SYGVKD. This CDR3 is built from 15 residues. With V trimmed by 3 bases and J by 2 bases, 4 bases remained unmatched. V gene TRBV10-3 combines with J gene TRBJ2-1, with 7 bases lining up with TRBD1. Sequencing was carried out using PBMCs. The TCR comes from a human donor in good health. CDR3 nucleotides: TGTGCCATCAGTGAAGCCGGGACAGCCTACAATGAGCAGTTCTTC. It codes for CAISEAGTAYNEQFF.